The rows below give T cell receptor beta chains drawn from one sample of a study of immune heterogeneity within non-small cell lung tumors. MiXCR, run by TCRdb on the multiplex PCR reads, gives a single entry per CDR3 protein. This table has nearly 15,000 distinct CDR3 sequences, over 25% appearing once. The sample comprised lung tumor tissue. The receptors were sampled from a woman aged 45-65 years with non-small cell lung cancer. Both conserved end residues are part of each CDR3. The D gene is left open where the match is weak. The size of a clone is reported for some rows only, either as once, few or many, or as a class for expanded clones.

many,TRBJ1-6,TRBV28,.,CASSSNIYSPLHF,TGTGCCAGCAGTTCTAACATATATTCACCCCTCCACTTT
.,TRBJ1-5,TRBV28,.,CASSVKWVGNQPQHF,TGTGCCAGCAGTGTAAAATGGGTGGGCAATCAGCCCCAGCATTTT
many,TRBJ1-2,TRBV28,.,CASSQTWTDGYTF,TGTGCCAGCAGCCAGACATGGACCGATGGCTACACCTTC
few,TRBJ2-3,TRBV28,TRBD2,CASSEWTRDGTDTQYF,TGTGCCAGCAGTGAGTGGACTAGAGACGGCACAGATACGCAGTATTTT
.,TRBJ1-1,TRBV18,.,CAGSPQPGGGGKSTEAFF,TGTGCCGGCTCACCACAACCCGGGGGGGGGGGCAAGTCAACTGAAGCTTTCTTT
few,TRBJ1-5,TRBV20-1,TRBD1,CSANGQGEQPQHF,TGCAGTGCAAATGGACAGGGGGAACAGCCCCAGCATTTT
few,TRBJ1-2,TRBV6-6,TRBD1,CASSYGQGVGGYTF,TGTGCCAGCAGTTACGGACAGGGAGTTGGAGGCTACACCTTC
medium-sized,TRBJ2-7,TRBV27,.,CASDKVGDRITGQYF,TGTGCCAGCGACAAAGTGGGAGATCGAATTACGGGGCAGTACTTC
many,TRBJ1-4,TRBV18,TRBD1,CASSPGTGGEKLFF,TGTGCCAGCTCACCCGGGACAGGGGGAGAAAAACTGTTTTTT
many,TRBJ1-5,TRBV28,.,CASSLMGIQPQHF,TGTGCCAGCAGTTTGATGGGGATCCAGCCCCAGCATTTT
.,TRBJ1-5,TRBV6-2/TRBV6-3,.,CASSQIRVFGNHPQHF,TGTGCCAGCAGTCAGATCAGGGTATTCGGCAATCACCCCCAGCATTTT
many,TRBJ1-1,TRBV5-1,TRBD1,CASSLQGGAVPNTEAFF,TGCGCCAGCAGCTTGCAAGGGGGCGCAGTCCCGAACACTGAAGCTTTCTTT
many,TRBJ2-3,TRBV10-1,.,CASSLDSDTQYF,TGCGCCAGCAGCTTGGACTCCGATACGCAGTATTTT
many,TRBJ1-2,TRBV30,TRBD1,CAWSGLTGGGSWDYGYTF,TGTGCCTGGAGTGGATTGACAGGGGGCGGTAGTTGGGACTATGGCTACACCTTC
many,TRBJ2-7,TRBV28,.,CASSFAGIYEQYF,TGTGCCAGCAGTTTCGCGGGGATCTACGAGCAGTACTTC
many,TRBJ2-2,TRBV10-3,TRBD1,CAIKPGQGDTGELFF,TGTGCCATCAAACCGGGACAGGGCGACACCGGGGAGCTGTTTTTT
many,TRBJ2-7,TRBV28,TRBD2,CASSHSGGGKTFSYEQYF,TGTGCCAGCAGCCATAGCGGGGGAGGAAAGACTTTCTCCTACGAGCAGTACTTC
many,TRBJ1-1,TRBV19,.,CASSFGLGAGTDTEAFF,TGTGCCAGTAGTTTCGGTCTCGGGGCAGGGACTGACACTGAAGCTTTCTTT
.,TRBJ1-5,TRBV7-9,.,CASSSRDQPQNF,TGTGCCAGCAGCTCCCGGGATCAGCCCCAGAATTTT
many,TRBJ1-2,TRBV6-1,.,CASSYQGRYYGYTF,TGTGCCAGCAGTTATCAAGGGAGGTACTATGGCTACACCTTC
.,TRBJ2-7,TRBV3-1,.,CASSQGPLEQYF,TGTGCCAGCAGCCAAGGACCTTTGGAGCAGTACTTC
.,TRBJ1-2,TRBV29-1,TRBD1,CSVEDLTGGQGGGYTF,TGCAGCGTTGAAGACCTCACAGGGGGACAGGGGGGCGGCTACACCTTC
many,TRBJ1-1,TRBV10-3,.,CAISDEGNTEAFF,TGTGCCATCAGTGATGAAGGGAACACTGAAGCTTTCTTT
.,TRBJ2-7,TRBV7-9,.,CASSLPAGGTYEQYF,TGTGCCAGCAGCCTCCCTGCCGGGGGAACCTACGAGCAGTACTTC
many,TRBJ1-2,TRBV20-1,.,CSAPLFRLRANYGYTF,TGCAGTGCTCCTCTTTTTCGACTGAGAGCTAACTATGGCTACACCTTC
many,TRBJ2-7,TRBV3-1,TRBD1,CASSQDWDRGWQYF,TGTGCCAGCAGCCAAGACTGGGACAGGGGATGGCAGTACTTC
many,TRBJ1-4,TRBV18,.,CASSPGQEKLFF,TGTGCCAGCTCACCAGGGCAAGAAAAACTGTTTTTT